Below, 29 T cell receptor beta chains from the same sample are listed, as sequenced in a study of T cell changes during pregnancy in multiple sclerosis. Profiling relied on immunoSEQ multiplex PCR, and the TCRdb table lists in-frame clones only, not all of them. The repertoire holds some 80,000 clones, with under 95% as singletons. The source material was peripheral blood, sampled before pregnancy. The receptor set was obtained from a female donor with multiple sclerosis, enrolled in a pregnancy study.

The V call is TRBV19, the J call TRBJ2-3, with 10 nucleotides matching TRBD2. Per germline, CDR1 LNHDA and CDR2 SQIVND (reference sequence). The J segment lost 0 bases and the V segment lost 1 base, leaving 10 bases of the junction unmatched. The CDR3 covers 19 residues. CDR3 in DNA: TGTGCCAGTAGTATAGCCGCCTACGGGACTAGCGTTAGCACAGATACGCAGTATTTT. Translated, it gives CASSIAAYGTSVSTDTQYF.

This sequence joins TRBV5-5 and TRBJ2-7; maybe TRBD1 (5 bases). The germline V and J ends were trimmed by 2 bases and 3 bases, with 15 bases remaining between them. This CDR3 has 15 amino acids. CDR1 is SGHKS and CDR2 is YYEKEE in the germline V gene (reference sequence). CDR3 in amino acids: CASSFSPTEIYEQYF. The CDR3 coding sequence is TGTGCCAGCAGCTTCTCGCCGACAGAGATCTACGAGCAGTACTTC. The full variable domain, its missing parts supplied by reference TRBV5-5 and TRBJ2-7, is DAGVTQSPTHLIKTRGQQVTLRCSPISGHKSVSWYQQVLGQGPQFIFQYYEKEERGRGNFPDRFSARQFPNYSSELNVNALLLGDSALYLCASSFSPTEIYEQYFGPGTRLTVT.

The chain joins TRBV18 to TRBJ2-5, with TRBD1 matching 9 bases. V lost 6 bases and J lost 3; bases outside the gene matches: 8. Germline-derived CDR1 and CDR2 are KGHSH and LQKENI. The CDR3 has 15 residues. CDR3 in amino acids: CASSDRGLQEETQYF. As DNA, the CDR3 is TGTGCCAGCTCGGACAGGGGACTCCAGGAAGAGACCCAGTACTTC.

The DNA for the CDR3 is TGTGCCAGCAGCGCCGGATCAGGGGGAGAGGGCACAGATACGCAGTATTTT. It translates to CASSAGSGGEGTDTQYF. This rearrangement joins TRBV11-2 to TRBJ2-3, with 7 bases lining up with TRBD1. With V trimmed by 5 bases and J by 1 base, 12 bases remained unmatched. CDR3 length: 17 residues. The germline CDR1 and CDR2 sequences are SGHAT and FQNNGV.

The CDR3 nucleotides read TGTGCCAGCAGCTTGGCCAGGCGGGGGTTGGAAGGCTACACCTTC. As protein: CASSLARRGLEGYTF. This chain links TRBV5-6 with TRBJ1-2, with D possibly being TRBD1 (5 bases). In germline, CDR1 is SGHDT, CDR2 YYEEEE. V was pared by 0 bases and J by 8 bases, with 17 bases between. The CDR3 is 15 residues long.

The chain recombines TRBV6-4 with TRBJ1-1; no definite D call. The CDR3 is made up of 13 amino acids. Germline V gene lookup returns CDR1 MRHNA and CDR2 SNTAGT. V was cut by 8 bases and J by 2 bases, with 12 bases left in between. CDR3 residues: CASSQAANTEAFF. The CDR3 nucleotides read TGTGCCAGCTCTCAGGCTGCAAACACTGAAGCTTTCTTT.

The V gene is TRBV5-4, the J gene TRBJ2-2, with D unclear. The germline V gene encodes CDR1 SGHNT and CDR2 YYREEE (reference sequence). Trimming shortened V by 4 bases and J by 6 bases, and 13 bases separated the two germline ends. There are 14 residues in the CDR3. The CDR3 region is CASSPPGPPGELFF. The CDR3 nucleotides are TGTGCCAGCAGCCCCCCTGGGCCTCCCGGGGAGCTGTTTTTT.

A few counts support this clone. J is TRBJ1-6 and V is TRBV7-3, with 7 bases aligning to TRBD1. The CDR3 totals 15 residues. CDR1 and CDR2 (germline): SGHTA, FQGTGA. With 5 bases clipped from V and 6 bases from J, the junction kept 7 bases outside the gene matches. The CDR3 DNA reads as TGTGCCAGCAGCCTTACCGGGACAGCTAATTCACCCCTCCACTTT. The encoded protein is CASSLTGTANSPLHF.

V is TRBV5-1 and J is TRBJ2-1, with 13 bases that match TRBD2. The trim removed 5 bases at V and 8 bases at J, leaving 4 bases unmatched. Germline CDR1 SGHRS, CDR2 YFSETQ. This CDR3 contains 14 residues. CDR3 amino acids: CASSITSGGDEQFF. DNA of the CDR3: TGCGCCAGCAGTATAACTAGCGGGGGGGATGAGCAGTTCTTC.

CDR3 nucleotides: TGTGCCAGTACCCAGGAGGGGGCAGGTGAAGCTTTCTTT. Amino acid sequence: CASTQEGAGEAFF. The V call is TRBV19, the J call TRBJ1-1; the match to TRBD1 covers 7 bases. The V gene's germline CDR1 is LNHDA and CDR2 SQIVND (reference sequence). The CDR3 is 13 amino acids. The trim removed 7 bases at V and 7 bases at J, leaving 9 bases unmatched.

The rearrangement uses TRBV6-6 and TRBJ1-6, with D possibly matching TRBD1 (6 bases). V shed 5 bases and J shed 7 bases, with 15 bases lying between them. Germline CDR1 reads MNHNY; CDR2 reads SVGAGI (reference sequence). The CDR3 sequence is 15 residues long. CDR3 in amino acids: CASSNTGNQNSPLHF. The CDR3 bases are TGTGCCAGCAGTAATACAGGGAACCAAAATTCACCCCTCCACTTT.

This chain joins TRBV4-2 and TRBJ1-5; D gene ambiguous. The CDR3 is 14 amino acids. Germline V gene sequence: CDR1 LGHNA, CDR2 YNFKEQ. V lost 1 base to trimming and J lost 6 bases, with 10 bases between them. The DNA for the CDR3 is TGTGCCAGCAGCCAAGTGGCGGGGAGTCAGCCCCAGCATTTT. Translating gives CASSQVAGSQPQHF.

J is TRBJ1-2 and V is TRBV28; D is unresolved. Trimming left V 5 bases short and J 3 bases short, with 7 bases between. CDR1 is MDHEN and CDR2 is SYDVKM in the germline V gene. The CDR3 loop spans 12 amino acids. The CDR3 loop is CASSMSDYGYTF. In nucleotides, the CDR3 is TGTGCCAGCAGTATGTCAGACTATGGCTACACCTTC.

The rearrangement joins TRBV6-1 to TRBJ1-1, with D possibly being TRBD1 (6 bases). Trimming removed 4 bases from V and 8 bases from J, with 11 bases in between. Germline V gene sequence: CDR1 MNHNS, CDR2 SASEGT. The CDR3 totals 12 residues. The CDR3 nucleotides read TGTGCCAGCAGTGGAAGGGGGAGAGAAGCTTTCTTT. Residues: CASSGRGREAFF.

This chain connects TRBV15 to TRBJ1-4, with a possible D match to TRBD1 (5 bases). V lost 3 bases and J lost 8, with 16 bases in between. This CDR3 is built from 15 residues. The germline CDR1 and CDR2 sequences are LNHNV and YYDKDF (reference sequence). The CDR3 here is CATSRDLSGTEKLFF. CDR3 coding DNA: TGTGCCACCAGCAGGGACCTGAGCGGGACCGAAAAACTGTTTTTT.

The V call is TRBV5-1, the J call TRBJ2-3; 7 bases fit TRBD2. Germline assignment: CDR1 SGHRS and CDR2 YFSETQ. The CDR3 loop spans 15 amino acids. The trim removed 1 base at V and 2 bases at J, leaving 4 bases unmatched. CDR3 nucleotide sequence: TGCGCCAGCAGCTTGCGGGGGGATTACACAGATACGCAGTATTTT. It yields the protein CASSLRGDYTDTQYF.

The sample holds a few counts of this clone. J is TRBJ2-7 and V is TRBV12-2; the table's D call TRBD1 went unverified against the DNA. TRBV12-2 is listed as a pseudogene. This CDR3 comprises 16 residues. DNA of the CDR3: TGTGCAAGTCGCCTTCCGTTCAGTTTTCCACCCTACGAGCAGTACTTC. Translated, it gives CASRLPFSFPPYEQYF.

The chain employs TRBV6-5 and TRBJ1-2, with a weak D call TRBD1 (5 bases). This CDR3 comprises 15 residues. The germline V gene encodes CDR1 MNHEY and CDR2 SVGAGI. Trimming stripped 6 bases from V and 4 bases from J, with 18 bases between. The CDR3 bases are TGTGCCAGCAGAGGAGGGACCCCTGGAACCTATGGCTACACCTTC. This gives the protein CASRGGTPGTYGYTF.

The chain uses TRBV25-1 and TRBJ1-3; D not resolved. The CDR3 contains 15 residues. Germline V gene lookup returns CDR1 MGHDK and CDR2 SYGVNS. The V end lost 2 bases, the J end lost 0 bases, and 8 bases lay between the germline ends. The DNA for the CDR3 is TGTGCCAGCAGTGAAGCCAACACCTCTGGAAACACCATATATTTT. Protein product: CASSEANTSGNTIYF.

V is TRBV4-2 and J is TRBJ2-3, with 7 bases matching TRBD2. Losses at the gene ends were 8 bases for V and 2 bases for J; bases not matched to a gene: 1. The CDR3 runs 12 residues. CDR1 is LGHNA, CDR2 YNFKEQ, per germline. The CDR3: CASGGVTDTQYF. The DNA for the CDR3 is TGTGCCAGCGGGGGGGTCACAGATACGCAGTATTTT.

The chain combines TRBV9 with TRBJ1-5; perhaps TRBD1 as D (5 bases). CDR3 length equals 14 residues. Looked up from germline, CDR1 is SGDLS and CDR2 is YYNGEE. V lost 0 bases, J lost 5 bases, and 9 bases lay in between. The CDR3 region has the DNA TGTGCCAGCAGCGTAGGCACAGGACATCAGCCCCAGCATTTT. Its protein is CASSVGTGHQPQHF. The entire variable domain, with the rest obtained from reference TRBV9 and TRBJ1-5, is as follows: DSGVTQTPKHLITATGQRVTLRCSPRSGDLSVYWYQQSLDQGLQFLIQYYNGEERAKGNILERFSAQQFPDLHSELNLSSLELGDSALYFCASSVGTGHQPQHFGDGTRLSIL.

The chain uses TRBV6-1 and TRBJ2-3; 10 bases line up with TRBD2. Losses at the gene ends were 3 bases for V and 3 bases for J; bases not matched to a gene: 3. The CDR3 loop spans 15 amino acids. The germline V gene encodes CDR1 MNHNS and CDR2 SASEGT. CDR3 sequence (DNA): TGTGCCAGCAGTGATGCACTAGCGGGGACAGATACGCAGTATTTT. Amino acid sequence: CASSDALAGTDTQYF.

The rearrangement uses TRBV29-1 and TRBJ2-7, with TRBD1 matching over 12 bases. Germline-derived CDR1 and CDR2 are SQVTM and ANQGSEA. The CDR3 covers 14 residues. The CDR3, as DNA: TGCAGTTATGGCGGGACAGGGGGCCCCTACGAGCAGTACTTC. Amino acids: CSYGGTGGPYEQYF.

The J gene is TRBJ1-1, the V gene TRBV18; tentatively, D is TRBD1 (5 bases). The CDR3 is made up of 14 amino acids. V was trimmed by 4 bases and J by 0 bases, leaving 9 bases between them. The germline V gene encodes CDR1 KGHSH and CDR2 LQKENI. The chain's CDR3 is CASSRQFMNTEAFF. In DNA, the CDR3 is TGTGCCAGCTCACGACAGTTCATGAACACTGAAGCTTTCTTT.

As regards this clone: This sample also contains other DNA sequences that code for the same CDR3. The chain is built from TRBV6-1 and TRBJ1-5; no definite D call. The V and J ends lost 2 bases and 0 bases respectively, with 2 bases between them. Germline lookup yields CDR1 MNHNS and CDR2 SASEGT. The CDR3 runs to 13 residues. The CDR3 nucleotides read TGTGCCAGCAGTGAACGTAGCAATCAGCCCCAGCATTTT. Translation: CASSERSNQPQHF.

The chain combines TRBV2 with TRBJ1-1, with TRBD1 matching 8 bases. CDR1 and CDR2 (germline): SNHLY, FYNNEI. V shed 7 bases, J shed 3 bases, and the junction held 7 bases outside the gene matches. The CDR3 runs 14 residues. The DNA for the CDR3 is TGTGCCAGCATCGGCGACAGGGGCGACACTGAAGCTTTCTTT. Translating it yields CASIGDRGDTEAFF.

The genes are TRBV30 and TRBJ1-1; D possibly corresponds to TRBD1 (6 bases). Trimming pared 0 bases from V and 8 bases from J, leaving 13 bases between. Germline CDR1 and CDR2: GTSNPN and SVGIG (reference sequence). CDR3 size: 13 residues. CDR3 nucleotides: TGTGCCTGGAGTGTACTACAGGGAAGAGAAGCTTTCTTT. Translation: CAWSVLQGREAFF.

The J gene is TRBJ2-5, the V gene TRBV5-6, with 10 bases matching TRBD2. Trimming took 2 bases from V and 5 from J; bases not matched to a gene: 9. The CDR3 sequence is 16 residues long. Germline CDR1 SGHDT, CDR2 YYEEEE. The CDR3 DNA sequence: TGTGCCAGCAGCTTTCCCAGCGGGGGGGCGGGGGAGACCCAGTACTTC. It codes for CASSFPSGGAGETQYF. The full variable domain, rest sourced from reference TRBV5-6 and TRBJ2-5, is DAGVTQSPTHLIKTRGQQVTLRCSPKSGHDTVSWYQQALGQGPQFIFQYYEEEERQRGNFPDRFSGHQFPNYSSELNVNALLLGDSALYLCASSFPSGGAGETQYFGPGTRLLVL.

J is TRBJ1-4 and V is TRBV6-5; D is possibly TRBD1 (5 bases). The V gene lost 6 bases and the J gene lost 0 bases, with 8 bases spanning the gap. Germline loops: CDR1 MNHEY, CDR2 SVGAGI. This CDR3 region has 14 residues. CDR3 nucleotide sequence: TGTGCCAGCAGCACAGGTGCAACTAATGAAAAACTGTTTTTT. Protein: CASSTGATNEKLFF.